This T cell receptor (beta chain) was observed in a study of shared clonotypes between healthy human individuals. Study in general: Three plates were used per donor for CD4 naive, three for CD4 memory, two for CD8 naive and one for CD8 memory. Study findings and constraints: Clonotype sharing levels among donors were expected to vary with sequencing depth.

With 5 bases removed from V and 5 bases from J, the gap between germline ends came to 6 bases. CDR1 is SNHLY and CDR2 is FYNNEI in the germline V gene. The CDR3 length is 11 residues. As regards this clone: Its antigen is unidentified.

The authors distributed each subset's genomic DNA evenly over several immunoSEQ plates. TCRdb's copy holds only in-frame clones and misses some; the assay was immunoSEQ multiplex PCR. The sample includes some 1.5 million clones, nearly 99% seen only once; the top ten take roughly 0.45%. The rearrangement links TRBV2 to TRBJ2-5, with TRBD2 as a possible D gene (5 bases). The source material was naive CD4+ T cells sorted from blood. The subset: CD45RA+ positively selected. This receptor was taken from a man aged 25-45 years in good health. The CDR3 nucleotides read TGTGCCAGCAGTACTAGGGAGACCCAGTACTTC. This encodes CASSTRETQYF.